This T cell receptor (beta chain) was captured in a study of blood T cells in healthy people across ages. Findings of the study overall: Aged donors had fewer naive CD4+ cells and lower diversity than long-lived donors. Per million T cells, TCR beta diversity dropped about linearly as age rose.

Combining a sample-barcoded 5' primer with a J-beta primer mix, a second PCR ran for roughly 6 to 12 cycles. Each TCR beta cDNA got a 12-nucleotide random molecular identifier. TCRdb called the 5' RACE reads again in MiXCR, with one record for every CDR3 protein. Of fewer than 950,000 distinct CDR3 sequences in the sample, around half were seen once. Peripheral blood, 9.5 to 10 milliliters per donor, was collected. Points on this clonotype: Its antigen remains unknown.

Unmatched junction bases numbered 8, after V lost 4 bases and J lost 11 bases. The CDR3 runs 13 residues. The V gene's germline CDR1 is KGHDR and CDR2 SFDVKD. Sequenced: blood. V is TRBV24-1 and J is TRBJ2-5, with TRBD1 matching over 8 bases. This TCR was recovered from a man of 80 years or more in good health. The CDR3 nucleotides are TGTGCCACCAGTGAGGACAGGGCCTGGAAGCAGTACTTC. It is translated as CATSEDRAWKQYF.